This T cell receptor (beta chain) was captured by sequencing in a study of blood T cell repertoires in COVID-19. In the study overall: Whether acute or convalescent, the COVID-19 samples came from the United States, Italy and Spain. Sample material is recorded as cDNA or gDNA derived from T cells, B-cell-depleted T cells, or PBMCs.

CDR3 length: 15 residues. The germline V gene encodes CDR1 SGHKS and CDR2 YYEKEE (reference sequence). Trimming cost V 0 bases and J 1 base, with 10 bases left between them. In the study's own analysis: Reference gene primer amplification yielded estimated nucleated cell counts. The protocol was immunoSEQ multiplex PCR, while the TCRdb copy is restricted to in-frame clones and leaves out a portion. Clonal size and the V and J genes are those of that table, whereas D and trimming came from the DNA. The table shows 280,000 or so clones, with less than 90% occurring only once. The receptor comes from a human donor in a cohort sampled during active COVID-19. The chain carries TRBV5-5 and TRBJ1-1; TRBD1 is a possible D gene (5 bases). The sequenced sample was peripheral blood. The CDR3 DNA reads as TGTGCCAGCAGCTTGGCCAGGACACAGAACACTGAAGCTTTCTTT. Its protein is CASSLARTQNTEAFF. Full variable domain (outside the CDR3, taken from reference TRBV5-5 and TRBJ1-1): DAGVTQSPTHLIKTRGQQVTLRCSPISGHKSVSWYQQVLGQGPQFIFQYYEKEERGRGNFPDRFSARQFPNYSSELNVNALLLGDSALYLCASSLARTQNTEAFFGQGTRLTVV.